The next 30 T cell receptor beta chains were all read from a single sample in a study of blood T cell repertoires in COVID-19. Sequencing was performed with immunoSEQ multiplex PCR; in TCRdb, only in-frame clones are kept and a portion is missing. The data show approximately 150,000 clones, 80% seen once. Material for sequencing was peripheral blood. These receptor sequences come from a woman aged 45-65 years with acute or convalescent COVID-19.

This clone was seen more than once but under ten times. This rearrangement joins TRBV28 to TRBJ1-4; maybe TRBD1 (6 bases). CDR3 length equals 17 residues. Germline lookup yields CDR1 MDHEN and CDR2 SYDVKM. V was pared by 3 bases and J by 0 bases, with 14 bases between. The CDR3 DNA sequence: TGTGCCAGCAGTTTCAATCAGGGGTTGTCAACTAATGAAAAACTGTTTTTT. Translation gives CASSFNQGLSTNEKLFF.

The chain is built from TRBV29-1 and TRBJ2-7, with D possibly TRBD1 on 6 matching bases. The germline V and J ends were trimmed by 3 bases and 9 bases, with 18 bases remaining between them. The CDR3 is made up of 13 amino acids. Germline V gene lookup returns CDR1 SQVTM and CDR2 ANQGSEA. The DNA of the CDR3 is TGCAGCGTTGACGAGGGACGGCAGGGGAGGCAGTACTTC. This gives the protein CSVDEGRQGRQYF.

This rearrangement joins TRBV18 to TRBJ1-4, with 10 nucleotides matching TRBD1. The V segment lost 4 bases and the J segment 6 bases; nucleotides outside the gene matches: 2. Per germline, CDR1 KGHSH and CDR2 LQKENI. This CDR3 is built from 14 residues. The CDR3 protein is CASSLGTGDEKLFF. The CDR3 bases are TGTGCCAGCTCACTCGGGACAGGGGATGAAAAACTGTTTTTT.

CDR3 in DNA: TGTGCCAGCTCTTTACAGGGGGCTGATGATGGCTACACCTTC. Protein: CASSLQGADDGYTF. The chain uses TRBV18 and TRBJ1-2; 9 nucleotides agree with TRBD1. Germline lookup yields CDR1 KGHSH and CDR2 LQKENI. V lost 6 bases and J lost 6; bases outside the gene matches: 8. CDR3 length: 14 amino acids.

The gene calls are TRBV29-1 and TRBJ2-1, with TRBD2 as a possible D gene (5 bases). This CDR3 comprises 10 residues. CDR1 SQVTM and CDR2 ANQGSEA come from the germline V gene. Trimming shortened V by 7 bases and J by 6 bases, and 7 bases separated the two germline ends. The CDR3 is CSGAVNEQFF. The CDR3 DNA is TGCAGCGGAGCGGTCAATGAGCAGTTCTTC.

As regards this clone: This sample also contains other DNA sequences that code for the same CDR3. The chain uses TRBV12-3 or TRBV12-4 and TRBJ1-6, with a possible D match to TRBD1 (6 bases). Trimming stripped 6 bases from V and 6 bases from J, with 9 bases between. There are 13 residues in the CDR3. The CDR3 DNA is TGTGCCAGCAGAGGACAGTTTAATTCACCCCTCCACTTT. Translated, it gives CASRGQFNSPLHF.

This clone was detected once. The chain joins TRBV11-1 to TRBJ2-3; the D gene is possibly TRBD1 (5 bases). Trimming stripped 1 base from V and 2 bases from J, with 13 bases between. CDR1 is SGHAT, CDR2 FQDESV, per germline (reference sequence). The CDR3 covers 16 residues. The CDR3 loop is CASSLVGRADTDTQYF. The CDR3 DNA sequence: TGTGCCAGCAGCTTAGTTGGCAGGGCGGACACAGATACGCAGTATTTT.

The chain combines TRBV7-2 with TRBJ1-1; TRBD1 aligns across 8 bases. Germline CDR1 SGHTA, CDR2 FQGNSA. Germline trimming cut 4 bases from V and 1 base from J; bases unmatched to any gene: 5. The CDR3 sequence is 15 residues long. In DNA form, the CDR3 reads TGTGCCAGCAGCTCAACAGGGGGAGGGAACACTGAAGCTTTCTTT. It is translated as CASSSTGGGNTEAFF.

This clone has only one observation. This chain uses TRBV18 with TRBJ1-1, with a tentative D call TRBD1 (5 bases). The CDR3 has 15 amino acids. Trimming removed 2 bases at V and 1 base at J, with 11 bases between. Germline CDR1 and CDR2: KGHSH and LQKENI. Here the CDR3 DNA reads TGTGCCAGCTCACCATTGGGGCCACCGAACACTGAAGCTTTCTTT. Amino acids: CASSPLGPPNTEAFF.

This rearrangement joins TRBV3-1 (or the pseudogene TRBV3-2) to TRBJ2-3, with TRBD2 as a possible D gene (6 bases). CDR1 and CDR2 from the germline V gene are LGHDT and YNNKEL (reference sequence). Deletions cut 1 base from V and 4 bases from J, with 15 bases between. There are 16 residues in the CDR3. Here the CDR3 reads CASSQAGNGGADTQYF. In DNA, the CDR3 is TGTGCCAGCAGCCAAGCGGGAAACGGAGGGGCAGATACGCAGTATTTT.

This sequence joins TRBV6-4 and TRBJ1-5, with a possible D match to TRBD1 (6 bases). The CDR3 is made up of 14 amino acids. V was shortened by 0 bases and J by 6 bases, with 9 bases between the two germline ends. The germline V gene encodes CDR1 MRHNA and CDR2 SNTAGT. The CDR3 DNA is TGTGCCAGCAGTGACTCCAGGGGAAGTCAGCCCCAGCATTTT. Translated, it gives CASSDSRGSQPQHF.

The chain is built from TRBV28 and TRBJ1-2; the D is unclear. The V gene's germline CDR1 is MDHEN and CDR2 SYDVKM. V was pared by 2 bases and J by 4 bases, with 11 bases between. The CDR3 runs to 14 residues. CDR3 sequence reads: CASSLPGFPYGYTF. The CDR3 DNA is TGTGCCAGCAGTTTACCCGGTTTTCCCTATGGCTACACCTTC.

J is TRBJ2-7 and V is TRBV20-1; unclear D gene. This CDR3 has 11 amino acids. Trimming took off 6 bases at V and 3 bases at J, with 9 bases between the two ends. Germline assignment: CDR1 DFQATT and CDR2 SNEGSKA (reference sequence). In DNA, the CDR3 is TGCAGTGCACAATACAGCTACGAGCAGTACTTC. This gives the protein CSAQYSYEQYF.

V usage is TRBV14 and J usage is TRBJ1-1; D is possibly TRBD1 (5 bases). The CDR3 extends over 15 amino acids. Germline V lookup: CDR1 SGHDN, CDR2 FVKESK. V lost 2 bases, J lost 10 bases, and 20 bases lay in between. For the CDR3, the DNA is TGTGCCAGCAGCCAAAACCGGCCAGATCAGGGCAGAGCTTTCTTT. The encoded protein is CASSQNRPDQGRAFF. The whole variable domain, filled in from reference TRBV14 and TRBJ1-1, reads EAGVTQFPSHSVIEKGQTVTLRCDPISGHDNLYWYRRVMGKEIKFLLHFVKESKQDESGMPNNRFLAERTGGTYSTLKVQPAELEDSGVYFCASSQNRPDQGRAFFGQGTRLTVV.

This clone came up once. The chain uses TRBV6-6 and TRBJ2-7; a weak D match, TRBD2 (6 bases). V was clipped by 8 bases and J by 2 bases, with 13 bases between them. The CDR3 covers 13 residues. In germline, CDR1 is MNHNY, CDR2 SVGAGI (reference sequence). CDR3 DNA sequence: TGTGCCAGCCGGCTAGCGAGAACCTACGAGCAGTACTTC. As protein: CASRLARTYEQYF.

The chain combines TRBV25-1 with TRBJ1-3; D is unclear. Trimming left V 8 bases short and J 8 bases short, with 22 bases between. The CDR3 contains 15 residues. Germline lookup yields CDR1 MGHDK and CDR2 SYGVNS. The CDR3 DNA follows: TGTGCCAGCTCTTCCGCTGAGGGCCTGGGTGACACCATATATTTT. It specifies CASSSAEGLGDTIYF.

J is TRBJ1-2 and V is TRBV30; D gene uncertain. V was trimmed by 0 bases and J by 8 bases, leaving 7 bases between them. From germline, CDR1 is GTSNPN and CDR2 SVGIG (reference sequence). CDR3 length: 11 amino acids. This chain's CDR3 is CAWSVESGYTF. The CDR3 bases are TGTGCCTGGAGTGTAGAAAGCGGCTACACCTTC.

The chain recombines TRBV20-1 with TRBJ1-2, with D tentatively TRBD1 (5 bases). The CDR3 length is 13 residues. Germline values: CDR1 DFQATT, CDR2 SNEGSKA (reference sequence). The ends were cut back, 3 bases at V and 3 bases at J, with 11 bases in the middle. The CDR3 nucleotides read TGCAGTGCTAGTCTGGGAGGGGACTATGGCTACACCTTC. Amino acid sequence: CSASLGGDYGYTF.

This rearrangement joins TRBV28 to TRBJ1-5, with TRBD1 matching 9 bases. Trimming cost V 4 bases and J 5 bases; bases outside gene matches: 6. Germline-derived CDR1 and CDR2 are MDHEN and SYDVKM. The length of the CDR3 is 15 residues. The CDR3 DNA is TGTGCCAGCAGTTCGGGACAGGGTTTGGATCAGCCCCAGCATTTT. Its protein product is CASSSGQGLDQPQHF.

This chain links TRBV7-2 with TRBJ1-1; D unresolved. The CDR3 runs 13 residues. Trimming took 5 bases from V and 4 from J, leaving 11 bases between them. Germline-derived CDR1 and CDR2 are SGHTA and FQGNSA. The DNA of the CDR3 is TGTGCCAGCAGCCCATGGGAGGGCACTGAAGCTTTCTTT. Translated, it gives CASSPWEGTEAFF.

This clone was seen once. The rearrangement joins TRBV14 to TRBJ1-2, with unresolved D. The length of the CDR3 is 12 residues. Germline-derived CDR1 and CDR2 are SGHDN and FVKESK. Trimming pared 3 bases from V and 8 bases from J, leaving 10 bases between. The CDR3 coding sequence is TGTGCCAGCAGCCAGGTCGGGAAGGGCTACACCTTC. Its translation: CASSQVGKGYTF.

The table lists this clone with a few counts. The V gene is TRBV19, the J gene TRBJ2-1; possibly TRBD1 for D (6 bases). Germline CDR1 LNHDA, CDR2 SQIVND (reference sequence). CDR3 size: 15 residues. V shed 5 bases and J shed 6 bases, with 17 bases lying between them. The CDR3 here is CASSARTAPINEQFF. DNA of the CDR3: TGTGCCAGTAGTGCGCGGACAGCACCCATCAATGAGCAGTTCTTC.

The V call is TRBV6-5, the J call TRBJ2-1, with D possibly matching TRBD2 (6 bases). Trimming took off 6 bases at V and 6 bases at J, with 18 bases between the two ends. Germline assignment: CDR1 MNHEY and CDR2 SVGAGI. The CDR3 totals 15 residues. The CDR3 region has the DNA TGTGCCAGCAGATCAACAACGGGGAGGAGCAATGAGCAGTTCTTC. Its translation: CASRSTTGRSNEQFF.

The V gene is TRBV20-1, the J gene TRBJ1-6, with TRBD1 identical over 9 bases. Germline V gene sequence: CDR1 DFQATT, CDR2 SNEGSKA (reference sequence). The CDR3 spans 14 residues. With 3 bases clipped from V and 8 bases from J, the junction kept 5 bases outside the gene matches. The chain's CDR3 is CSASRGQGDSPLHF. For the CDR3, the DNA is TGCAGTGCTAGTCGGGGACAGGGAGATTCACCCCTCCACTTT.

This rearrangement joins TRBV6-6 to TRBJ1-6, with D perhaps TRBD1 (6 bases). The CDR3 sequence is 16 residues long. Germline V CDR1 and CDR2: MNHNY, SVGAGI (reference sequence). V lost 8 bases, J lost 9 bases, and 23 bases lay in between. The CDR3 protein is CASQGMGRTARSPLHF. CDR3 bases: TGTGCCAGCCAAGGCATGGGACGGACAGCGCGTTCACCCCTCCACTTT.

As for this clone: The junction departs from germline at one end; a sequencing error may be responsible. The rearrangement joins TRBV2 to TRBJ1-1; TRBD1 might be the D (6 bases). This CDR3 is built from 15 residues. The germline CDR1 and CDR2 sequences are SNHLY and FYNNEI. For the CDR3, the DNA is TGTGCCAGCAGCGGGTCACAGGGCGTGAAGACTGAAGCTTTCTTT. Amino acids: CASSGSQGVKTEAFF.

In its sample, this clone was seen a few times. V is TRBV27 and J is TRBJ2-5; D gene ambiguous. The CDR3 runs to 16 residues. The germline V gene has CDR1 MNHEY and CDR2 SMNVEV (reference sequence). Trimming took 1 base from V and 4 from J, leaving 16 bases between them. CDR3 sequence: CASSLYANPVAETQYF. As DNA, the CDR3 is TGTGCCAGCAGTTTATACGCTAACCCGGTTGCAGAGACCCAGTACTTC.

This chain connects TRBV27 to TRBJ2-3; 7 positions agree with TRBD1. This CDR3 spans 15 amino acids. V trimming: 4 bases; J trimming: 0 bases; junction bases outside the gene matches: 4. From germline, CDR1 is MNHEY and CDR2 SMNVEV (reference sequence). This CDR3 reads CASSWGTVSTDTQYF. Here the CDR3 DNA reads TGTGCCAGCAGTTGGGGGACAGTCAGCACAGATACGCAGTATTTT.

The J gene is TRBJ2-2, the V gene TRBV6-6; D might be TRBD1 (6 bases). This CDR3 spans 13 amino acids. Germline assignment: CDR1 MNHNY and CDR2 SVGAGI (reference sequence). The germline V and J ends were trimmed by 7 bases and 2 bases, with 8 bases remaining between them. In DNA form, the CDR3 reads TGTGCCAGCACACAGGGAAACACCGGGGAGCTGTTTTTT. The encoded protein is CASTQGNTGELFF.

The chain couples TRBV28 to TRBJ1-5, with 9 bases identical to TRBD1. Germline V gene data show CDR1 as MDHEN and CDR2 as SYDVKM. V shed 1 base, J shed 6 bases, and the junction held 4 bases outside the gene matches. The CDR3 runs 15 residues. CDR3 sequence: CASSLLGTGLQPQHF. In DNA, the CDR3 is TGTGCCAGCAGTTTATTGGGGACAGGGCTTCAGCCCCAGCATTTT. Combining the CDR3 with reference TRBV28 and TRBJ1-5 gives the whole variable domain DVKVTQSSRYLVKRTGEKVFLECVQDMDHENMFWYRQDPGLGLRLIYFSYDVKMKEKGDIPEGYSVSREKKERFSLILESASTNQTSMYLCASSLLGTGLQPQHFGDGTRLSIL.